This TCR beta chain was sequenced in a study of T cell repertoires in cytomegalovirus infection. Study-level points and caveats: HLA-C-restricted CMV-specific TCR beta clonotypes were dominant in the ex vivo response.

This clonotype was seen once. Its antigen is unidentified. In germline, CDR1 is MNHEY, CDR2 SMNVEV (reference sequence). V shed 6 bases, J shed 5 bases, and the junction held 5 bases outside the gene matches. The CDR3 spans 13 residues. Each CDR3 protein is one row after TCRdb ran MiXCR on the reads. The sample shows 44,000 or so distinct CDR3 sequences, over 20% of them seen only once. The sample here was CD8+ T cells from cultured PBMCs, taken from culture after CMV antigen stimulation. The chain links TRBV27 to TRBJ2-5, with TRBD1 matching over 8 bases. This sequence originates from a human donor in good health (CMV status not recorded). Some clones in this sample may be carry-over from other donors' samples. The CDR3 spells CASSEQGEETQYF. The CDR3 DNA follows: TGTGCCAGCAGCGAACAGGGGGAGGAGACCCAGTACTTC.